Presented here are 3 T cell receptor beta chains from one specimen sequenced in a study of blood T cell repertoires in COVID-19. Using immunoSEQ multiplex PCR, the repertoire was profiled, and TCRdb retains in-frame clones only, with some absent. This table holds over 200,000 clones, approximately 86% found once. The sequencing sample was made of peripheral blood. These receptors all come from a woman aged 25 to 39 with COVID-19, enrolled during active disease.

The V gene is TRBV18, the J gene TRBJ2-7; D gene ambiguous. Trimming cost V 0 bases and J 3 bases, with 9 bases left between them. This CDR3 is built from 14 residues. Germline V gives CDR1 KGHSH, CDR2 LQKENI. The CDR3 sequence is CASSPPVTLYEQYF. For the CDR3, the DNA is TGTGCCAGCTCACCACCCGTTACTCTCTACGAGCAGTACTTC.

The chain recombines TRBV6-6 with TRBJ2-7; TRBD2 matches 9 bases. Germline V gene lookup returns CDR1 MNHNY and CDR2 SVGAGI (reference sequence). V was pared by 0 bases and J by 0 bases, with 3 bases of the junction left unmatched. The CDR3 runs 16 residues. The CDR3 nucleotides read TGTGCCAGCAGTTACTCTTCTAGCGGGGACTCCTACGAGCAGTACTTC. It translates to CASSYSSSGDSYEQYF.

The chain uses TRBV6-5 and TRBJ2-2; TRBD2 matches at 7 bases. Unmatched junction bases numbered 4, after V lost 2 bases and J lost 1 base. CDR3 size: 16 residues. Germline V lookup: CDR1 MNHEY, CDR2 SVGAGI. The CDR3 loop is CASSYRGLMNTGELFF. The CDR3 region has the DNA TGTGCCAGCAGTTACCGGGGACTAATGAACACCGGGGAGCTGTTTTTT.